Listed here are 16 T cell receptor beta chains from one sample, sequenced in a study of cytomegalovirus exposure and HLA in healthy donors. The PCR had 60 Vbeta and 13 Jbeta primers. Assay: immunoSEQ multiplex PCR; the TCRdb copy retains only in-frame clones and omits some. The table has around 200,000 clones, 75% to 90% seen once; the top ten hold roughly 0.99%. Sequencing was performed on PBMCs. The receptors here all came from a woman between 18 and 30 years old in good health and CMV-seronegative.

This sequence joins TRBV7-2 and TRBJ1-6; the match to TRBD1 covers 8 bases. J lost 7 bases, V lost 4 bases, and 6 bases had no gene match. The CDR3 is 15 amino acids. CDR1 SGHTA and CDR2 FQGNSA come from the germline V gene. CDR3 DNA: TGTGCCAGCAGCTCAGTCGGGACAGGAAATTCACCCCTCCACTTT. Its translation: CASSSVGTGNSPLHF.

The chain is built from TRBV7-2 and TRBJ2-7; D is perhaps TRBD1 (5 bases). This CDR3 contains 17 residues. With 6 bases removed from V and 1 base from J, the gap between germline ends came to 22 bases. Germline V gives CDR1 SGHTA, CDR2 FQGNSA. CDR3 residues: CASSFGHYRSLSYEQYF. Written as DNA, the CDR3 is TGTGCCAGCAGTTTCGGGCATTACAGGTCGTTATCCTACGAGCAGTACTTC.

The V and J genes are TRBV6-5 and TRBJ2-7; TRBD2 agrees at 8 bases. The CDR3 runs 14 residues. The ends lost 5 bases at V and 2 bases at J; junction bases unmatched: 5. Per the germline V gene, CDR1 is MNHEY and CDR2 is SVGAGI. CDR3 loop: CASSALSGTYEQYF. Written as DNA, the CDR3 is TGTGCCAGCAGTGCCCTTAGCGGGACCTACGAGCAGTACTTC.

This clone has just one count. This sequence joins TRBV7-6 and TRBJ2-2, with 7 positions matching TRBD1. The trim removed 1 base at V and 5 bases at J, leaving 4 bases unmatched. The CDR3 is 15 residues long. Per germline, CDR1 SGHVS and CDR2 FNYEAQ. The CDR3: CASSLGGQQTGELFF. Here the CDR3 DNA reads TGTGCCAGCAGCTTAGGGGGACAGCAGACCGGGGAGCTGTTTTTT.

J is TRBJ2-5 and V is TRBV7-2; D gene uncertain. The germline CDR1 and CDR2 sequences are SGHTA and FQGNSA. The V gene lost 9 bases and the J gene lost 3 bases, with 11 bases spanning the gap. The CDR3 extends over 12 amino acids. The CDR3 reads CARNTEKETQYF. The CDR3 region has the DNA TGTGCCAGGAATACAGAGAAAGAGACCCAGTACTTC.

The V and J genes are TRBV19 and TRBJ2-3, with 7 bases lining up with TRBD2. Germline loops: CDR1 LNHDA, CDR2 SQIVND (reference sequence). The CDR3 is 15 amino acids. Trimming took 1 base from V and 5 from J; bases not matched to a gene: 6. In nucleotides, the CDR3 is TGTGCCAGTAGTATAGTGGGGGGGGATCGAGATACGCAGTATTTT. It codes for CASSIVGGDRDTQYF.

The chain is built from TRBV19 and TRBJ1-5, with D tentatively TRBD1 (5 bases). This CDR3 contains 14 residues. Trimming pared 3 bases from V and 3 bases from J, leaving 9 bases between. Germline assignment: CDR1 LNHDA and CDR2 SQIVND (reference sequence). The CDR3 loop is CASSMGGFNQPQHF. The CDR3 DNA is TGTGCCAGTAGTATGGGGGGATTCAATCAGCCCCAGCATTTT.

V and J are TRBV7-9 and TRBJ1-6; no reliable D call. Germline V gives CDR1 SEHNR, CDR2 FQNEAQ (reference sequence). V lost 1 base, J lost 2 bases, and 15 bases lay in between. The CDR3 covers 18 residues. In DNA form, the CDR3 reads TGTGCCAGCAGCTTAGTCTTTGATGGGAGGGCCTATAATTCACCCCTCCACTTT. This codes for CASSLVFDGRAYNSPLHF.

V gene TRBV5-1 combines with J gene TRBJ2-3; TRBD1 aligns across 7 bases. With 2 bases clipped from V and 4 bases from J, the junction kept 4 bases outside the gene matches. The CDR3 consists of 14 residues. Germline V gene data show CDR1 as SGHRS and CDR2 as YFSETQ. The CDR3 DNA sequence: TGCGCCAGCAGCTTCGGGACAGTCGCAGATACGCAGTATTTT. It codes for CASSFGTVADTQYF.

This chain connects TRBV5-1 to TRBJ2-5; 10 bases are a match to TRBD2. This CDR3 spans 15 amino acids. V lost 2 bases, J lost 7 bases, and 8 bases stayed unmatched. Germline V gives CDR1 SGHRS, CDR2 YFSETQ. The CDR3 sequence is CASSFQGLADATQYF. The CDR3 region has the DNA TGCGCCAGCAGCTTTCAAGGACTAGCGGACGCGACCCAGTACTTC.

This sequence joins TRBV7-8 and TRBJ1-5; 7 bases line up with TRBD1. Losses at the gene ends were 5 bases for V and 3 bases for J; bases not matched to a gene: 4. This CDR3 has 14 amino acids. CDR1 is SGHVS and CDR2 is FQNEAQ in the germline V gene. CDR3 DNA: TGTGCCAGCAGCCATGGGACAGTCAATCAGCCCCAGCATTTT. Its translation: CASSHGTVNQPQHF.

This sequence joins TRBV5-4 and TRBJ1-4, with D maybe TRBD1 (5 bases). V was trimmed by 2 bases and J by 6 bases, leaving 8 bases between them. The CDR3 totals 13 residues. Germline V gene sequence: CDR1 SGHNT, CDR2 YYREEE (reference sequence). CDR3 DNA sequence: TGTGCCAGCAGCTTATCAGGGTATGAAAAACTGTTTTTT. Protein: CASSLSGYEKLFF.

The chain links TRBV11-2 to TRBJ2-5; D may be TRBD1 (6 bases). Germline V lookup: CDR1 SGHAT, CDR2 FQNNGV. The CDR3 spans 14 residues. V lost 2 bases and J lost 11, with 18 bases in between. CDR3 DNA: TGTGCCAGCAGCTTACTACAGGGAGCAGGGGAGCAGTACTTC. Protein: CASSLLQGAGEQYF.

The chain has TRBV11-3 and TRBJ2-2; 13 bases match TRBD2. Germline CDR1 and CDR2: SGHNT and YENEEA. The CDR3 has 16 amino acids. With 4 bases clipped from V and 3 bases from J, the junction kept 2 bases outside the gene matches. The CDR3 coding sequence is TGTGCCAGCAGCTACGGACTAGCGGGGGACACCGGGGAGCTGTTTTTT. It translates to CASSYGLAGDTGELFF.

The CDR3 here is CSVGVTGTGVEKLFF. As DNA, the CDR3 is TGCAGCGTTGGGGTAACCGGGACAGGGGTCGAAAAACTGTTTTTT. The chain is built from TRBV29-1 and TRBJ1-4; 10 positions match TRBD1. This CDR3 is built from 15 residues. Unmatched junction bases numbered 10, after V lost 4 bases and J lost 8 bases. Per germline, CDR1 SQVTM and CDR2 ANQGSEA.

The chain has TRBV30 and TRBJ2-7; D possibly corresponds to TRBD1 (6 bases). V was shortened by 5 bases and J by 1 base, with 18 bases between the two germline ends. The CDR3 has 15 amino acids. Germline V gene sequence: CDR1 GTSNPN, CDR2 SVGIG (reference sequence). In DNA form, the CDR3 reads TGTGCCTGGGTCCACAGGGCCATGGGATCCTACGAGCAGTACTTC. Protein product: CAWVHRAMGSYEQYF.